A single sample is the source of the 21 T cell receptor beta chains below, sequenced in a study of blood T cell repertoires in COVID-19. Repertoires were generated with immunoSEQ multiplex PCR, while TCRdb's copy carries only in-frame clones and drops some. The sample contains 150,000 to 200,000 clones, 70% to 80% of which appear only once. The sequencing sample was made of peripheral blood. Receptors were obtained from a middle-aged woman with COVID-19, enrolled during active disease.

The chain joins TRBV18 to TRBJ2-7; 10 bases line up with TRBD1. CDR1 is KGHSH and CDR2 is LQKENI in the germline V gene. V lost 4 bases to trimming and J lost 2 bases; unmatched junction nucleotides: 5. The CDR3 extends over 15 amino acids. CDR3 sequence: CASSLRDRGPYEQYF. CDR3 sequence (DNA): TGTGCCAGCTCACTCCGGGACAGGGGACCCTACGAGCAGTACTTC.

This clone was observed once. The chain is built from TRBV29-1 and TRBJ2-3; maybe TRBD2 (5 bases). Deletions cut 5 bases from V and 6 bases from J, with 15 bases between. Germline values: CDR1 SQVTM, CDR2 ANQGSEA. CDR3 size: 13 residues. CDR3 bases: TGCAGCGTTTACGGTATAGGCGGGGATACGCAGTATTTT. It yields the protein CSVYGIGGDTQYF.

This chain uses TRBV9 with TRBJ2-3; a possible D gene is TRBD2 (5 bases). Trimming cost V 4 bases and J 3 bases, with 12 bases left between them. The length of the CDR3 is 14 residues. Germline V gene data show CDR1 as SGDLS and CDR2 as YYNGEE. This CDR3 reads CASSMLGETDTQYF. The CDR3 coding sequence is TGTGCCAGCAGCATGCTCGGGGAGACAGATACGCAGTATTTT.

J is TRBJ1-1 and V is TRBV19; D not resolved. The CDR3 runs to 13 residues. V was shortened by 6 bases and J by 0 bases, with 8 bases between the two germline ends. Germline CDR1 and CDR2: LNHDA and SQIVND (reference sequence). The CDR3 DNA follows: TGTGCCAGTAGCCCCCAGGTGAACACTGAAGCTTTCTTT. This codes for CASSPQVNTEAFF.

This clone is a singleton in its sample. This rearrangement joins TRBV2 to TRBJ2-5; a possible D gene is TRBD1 (5 bases). V shed 0 bases and J shed 10 bases, with 9 bases lying between them. The CDR3 loop spans 12 amino acids. The germline V gene encodes CDR1 SNHLY and CDR2 FYNNEI. The CDR3 sequence: CASSEALRGQYF. The CDR3 DNA sequence: TGTGCCAGCAGTGAAGCGCTTAGGGGCCAGTACTTC. The variable domain in full, with the rest retrieved from reference TRBV2 and TRBJ2-5, is EPEVTQTPSHQVTQMGQEVILRCVPISNHLYFYWYRQILGQKVEFLVSFYNNEISEKSEIFDDQFSVERPDGSNFTLKIRSTKLEDSAMYFCASSEALRGQYFGPGTRLLVL.

This chain joins TRBV24-1 and TRBJ2-4; possibly TRBD1 for D (5 bases). Trimming removed 4 bases at V and 9 bases at J, with 27 bases between. The germline V gene encodes CDR1 KGHDR and CDR2 SFDVKD. The CDR3 spans 18 residues. The CDR3 sequence: CATSETFRDSLSWGIQYF. For the CDR3, the DNA is TGTGCCACCAGTGAGACCTTCCGCGACAGCCTTTCTTGGGGCATTCAGTACTTC.

The chain links TRBV6-5 to TRBJ2-1; maybe TRBD2 (5 bases). Per germline, CDR1 MNHEY and CDR2 SVGAGI. The CDR3 consists of 13 residues. Trimming left V 8 bases short and J 5 bases short, with 13 bases between. As DNA, the CDR3 is TGTGCCAGCTCGGGGTTCCGGGACAATGAGCAGTTCTTC. It translates to CASSGFRDNEQFF.

The chain joins TRBV6-6 to TRBJ2-5; 7 bases line up with TRBD2. V was pared by 6 bases and J by 5 bases, with 9 bases of the junction left unmatched. CDR3 length: 14 amino acids. CDR1 is MNHNY, CDR2 SVGAGI, per germline (reference sequence). The CDR3 DNA is TGTGCCAGCAGAGAGGCTAGCGGCTGGGAGACCCAGTACTTC. It is translated as CASREASGWETQYF.

This chain uses TRBV7-9 with TRBJ2-1; TRBD2 might be the D (5 bases). V dropped 1 base and J dropped 0 bases, with 13 bases sitting between them. The CDR3 has 17 amino acids. The germline gives CDR1 SEHNR, CDR2 FQNEAQ (reference sequence). Written as DNA, the CDR3 is TGTGCCAGCAGCTTAGAAGGCGGGTGGTCCTCCTACAATGAGCAGTTCTTC. Translating it yields CASSLEGGWSSYNEQFF.

This chain joins TRBV12-3 or TRBV12-4 and TRBJ1-2; D gene uncertain. Trimming removed 2 bases at V and 2 bases at J, with 6 bases between. The CDR3 consists of 13 residues. Here the CDR3 DNA reads TGTGCCAGCAGTTTACCGGAGAACTATGGCTACACCTTC. This encodes CASSLPENYGYTF.

The chain employs TRBV12-3 or TRBV12-4 and TRBJ2-3; D perhaps matches TRBD2 (6 bases). This CDR3 region has 13 residues. V lost 5 bases, J lost 3 bases, and 9 bases lay in between. CDR3 protein: CASSGGTTDTQYF. The CDR3 bases are TGTGCCAGCAGTGGCGGGACTACAGATACGCAGTATTTT.

The V gene is TRBV7-9, the J gene TRBJ1-1; D is undetermined. CDR3 length: 14 amino acids. V was shortened by 0 bases and J by 2 bases, with 7 bases between the two germline ends. Germline V gene lookup returns CDR1 SEHNR and CDR2 FQNEAQ (reference sequence). As DNA, the CDR3 is TGTGCCAGCAGCTTAGCGCGAGAAAACACTGAAGCTTTCTTT. This codes for CASSLARENTEAFF.

The gene calls are TRBV20-1 and TRBJ2-7, with a weak D call TRBD1 (6 bases). Germline CDR1 and CDR2: DFQATT and SNEGSKA (reference sequence). This CDR3 region has 14 residues. Trimming stripped 3 bases from V and 4 bases from J, with 16 bases between. The CDR3 DNA follows: TGCAGTGCTAGTGTCCCCAGGGGCTTGTACGAGCAGTACTTC. This translates into CSASVPRGLYEQYF.

The genes are TRBV27 and TRBJ1-2; D ambiguous. The CDR3 covers 12 residues. CDR1 and CDR2 from the germline V gene are MNHEY and SMNVEV (reference sequence). V was cut by 4 bases and J by 8 bases, with 11 bases left in between. In nucleotides, the CDR3 is TGTGCCAGCAGTTCCTCCTACGGGGGCTACACCTTC. Its protein product is CASSSSYGGYTF.

The V and J genes are TRBV19 and TRBJ1-4; the D is unclear. CDR1 is LNHDA and CDR2 is SQIVND in the germline V gene (reference sequence). The ends were cut back, 3 bases at V and 8 bases at J, with 16 bases in the middle. CDR3 length: 15 residues. Here the CDR3 reads CASSMRPRAGEKLFF. CDR3 nucleotides: TGTGCCAGTAGTATGAGACCCCGGGCGGGAGAAAAACTGTTTTTT.

The chain combines TRBV9 with TRBJ2-1; D is possibly TRBD2 (5 bases). V lost 6 bases and J lost 0, with 10 bases in between. The V gene's germline CDR1 is SGDLS and CDR2 YYNGEE. CDR3 size: 14 residues. CDR3 protein: CASKPGSSYNEQFF. CDR3 in DNA: TGTGCCAGCAAACCGGGGAGCTCCTACAATGAGCAGTTCTTC.

The CDR3 DNA reads as TGTGCCAGCAGACGTCCCGGGACAGGGGCGGGGACTGAAGCTTTCTTT. As protein: CASRRPGTGAGTEAFF. V gene TRBV27 combines with J gene TRBJ1-1; 10 bases map to TRBD1. The CDR3 length is 16 residues. V was clipped by 6 bases and J by 5 bases; unmatched bases: 12. Per germline, CDR1 MNHEY and CDR2 SMNVEV (reference sequence).

The rearrangement links TRBV4-2 to TRBJ1-6; D may be TRBD1 (6 bases). Germline-derived CDR1 and CDR2 are LGHNA and YNFKEQ. Trimming cost V 4 bases and J 3 bases, with 10 bases left between them. This CDR3 has 15 amino acids. The CDR3 region has the DNA TGTGCCAGCAGCCTGAAGGGGGACTATAATTCACCCCTCCACTTT. Its protein product is CASSLKGDYNSPLHF.

CDR3 coding DNA: TGCGCCAGCAGCCAAGTGGCAGCGGGAGGGAGTGAGCAGTTCTTC. Residues: CASSQVAAGGSEQFF. V and J are TRBV4-3 and TRBJ2-1; 10 bases are shared with TRBD2. V lost 1 base, J lost 9 bases, and 6 bases stayed unmatched. Germline CDR1 reads LGHNA; CDR2 reads YSLEER. The CDR3 covers 15 residues.

The chain carries TRBV19 and TRBJ1-1; 7 bases align to TRBD1. The germline V gene has CDR1 LNHDA and CDR2 SQIVND (reference sequence). CDR3 size: 15 residues. Trimming removed 5 bases from V and 3 bases from J; junction bases left unmatched: 9. Here the CDR3 DNA reads TGTGCCAGTAGTGCAACGACAGGGCCCTACACTGAAGCTTTCTTT. Protein sequence: CASSATTGPYTEAFF.

The rearrangement links TRBV9 to TRBJ2-7; 8 bases match TRBD2. The CDR3 is 15 amino acids. CDR1 is SGDLS, CDR2 YYNGEE, per germline. V shed 0 bases, J shed 6 bases, and the junction held 8 bases outside the gene matches. CDR3 amino acids: CASSVGLAITTEQYF. The CDR3 DNA sequence: TGTGCCAGCAGCGTAGGACTAGCGATCACGACCGAGCAGTACTTC. Filled out from reference TRBV9 and TRBJ2-7, the complete variable domain reads DSGVTQTPKHLITATGQRVTLRCSPRSGDLSVYWYQQSLDQGLQFLIQYYNGEERAKGNILERFSAQQFPDLHSELNLSSLELGDSALYFCASSVGLAITTEQYFGPGTRLTVT.